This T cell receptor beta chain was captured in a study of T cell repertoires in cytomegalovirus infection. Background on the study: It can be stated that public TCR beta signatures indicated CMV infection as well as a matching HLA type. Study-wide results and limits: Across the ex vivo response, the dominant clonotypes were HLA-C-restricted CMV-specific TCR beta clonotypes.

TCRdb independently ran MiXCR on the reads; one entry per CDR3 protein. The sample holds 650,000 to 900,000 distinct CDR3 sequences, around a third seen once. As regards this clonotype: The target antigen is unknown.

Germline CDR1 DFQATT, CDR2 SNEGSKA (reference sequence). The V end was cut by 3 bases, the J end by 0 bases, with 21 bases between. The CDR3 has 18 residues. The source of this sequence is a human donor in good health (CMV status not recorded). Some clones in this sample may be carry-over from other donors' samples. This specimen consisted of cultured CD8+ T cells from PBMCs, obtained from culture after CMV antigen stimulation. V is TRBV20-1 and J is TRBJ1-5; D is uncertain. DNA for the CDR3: TGCAGTGCTAGCCGTTACCCCCCCCGGGTCCATAGCAATCAGCCCCAGCATTTT. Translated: CSASRYPPRVHSNQPQHF.